This T cell receptor (beta chain) appears in the sequencing data of a study of cytomegalovirus exposure and HLA in healthy donors. Nominal health characterized the donors when sampled, though unrecorded immune exposures were likely. This clone was recorded a few times. PCR used 60 Vbeta primers and 13 Jbeta primers. Data came from immunoSEQ multiplex PCR; TCRdb stores just in-frame clones and leaves some out. Here the sample spans some 130,000 clones, about 85% being singletons. The sequenced sample consisted of PBMCs. This TCR was sampled from a boy aged 10-17 years in good health and CMV-seronegative.

The chain's CDR3 is CAWRIMEGPLHF. The CDR3 nucleotides are TGTGCCTGGAGGATTATGGAGGGACCCCTCCACTTT. J is TRBJ1-6 and V is TRBV30; no definite D call. Germline loops: CDR1 GTSNPN, CDR2 SVGIG (reference sequence). V was cut by 3 bases and J by 12 bases, with 12 bases left in between. The CDR3 is made up of 12 amino acids. The full variable domain, with the rest looked up from reference TRBV30 and TRBJ1-6, is SQTIHQWPATLVQPVGSPLSLECTVEGTSNPNLYWYRQAAGRGLQLLFYSVGIGQISSEVPQNLSASRPQDRQFILSSKKLLLSDSGFYLCAWRIMEGPLHFGNGTRLTVT.